This TCR beta chain emerged from a study of neurological immune-mediated disorders. Regarding the study as a whole: The most TCR clonal expansion was seen in HTLV-1-associated myelopathy, whereas the least was seen in multiple sclerosis, below the level in healthy controls.

To note about this clonotype: Its antigen remains unidentified.

Germline V CDR1 and CDR2: DFQATT, SNEGSKA (reference sequence). The length of the CDR3 is 14 residues. V was clipped by 0 bases and J by 0 bases, with 9 bases between them. The cDNA was synthesized by means of template-switch 5'RACE, which was carried out with 10-nucleotide random UMIs. Sequencing runs each yielded over 200 million TCR-beta sequences from 15-18 subjects. Using its own MiXCR run on the 5' RACE reads, TCRdb lists one record per CDR3 protein. This table has tens of thousands of distinct CDR3 sequences, roughly 15% appearing once. Sequencing input: PBMCs. This receptor was identified in a woman aged 35 to 49 in good health. The chain joins TRBV20-1 to TRBJ2-7, with D perhaps TRBD1 (6 bases). Here the CDR3 DNA reads TGCAGTGCTAGAGAAGAGGGGGACTCCTACGAGCAGTACTTC. It codes for CSAREEGDSYEQYF.